This T cell receptor beta chain was sequenced during a study of T cells in tuberculosis. Study-wide context: CD1B tetramers identified T cells specific for mycobacterial lipid GMM. Study results and limitations: T cells binding CD1B-GMM tetramer weakly possibly escaped the sort.

After thawing and overnight rest, PBMC were stained with GMM-loaded CD1B tetramer, viability dye and anti-CD3 for sorting. C32 glucose monomycolate from Rhodococcus equi was loaded onto the CD1B tetramers. CD14-expressing monocytes were removed from PBMC before cryopreservation and sorting. Each donor contributed roughly 92,000 sorted tetramer-negative cells. This CDR3 is 14 amino acids long. CDR1 is MNHEY and CDR2 is SMNVEV in the germline V gene (reference sequence). The V gene lost 6 bases and the J gene lost 5 bases, with 16 bases spanning the gap. Assay: immunoSEQ multiplex PCR; the TCRdb copy retains only in-frame clones and omits some. The sample has 80,000 to 90,000 clones; roughly 88% are singletons.

This receptor was identified in an adult woman with latent tuberculosis. The J gene is TRBJ1-1, the V gene TRBV27; maybe TRBD1 (6 bases). Sequencing was done on a sample of CD1b-GMM tetramer-negative cells sorted from PBMCs. The CDR3 bases are TGTGCCAGCAGCCGCTATATACAGGGTACTGAAGCTTTCTTT. It translates to CASSRYIQGTEAFF.